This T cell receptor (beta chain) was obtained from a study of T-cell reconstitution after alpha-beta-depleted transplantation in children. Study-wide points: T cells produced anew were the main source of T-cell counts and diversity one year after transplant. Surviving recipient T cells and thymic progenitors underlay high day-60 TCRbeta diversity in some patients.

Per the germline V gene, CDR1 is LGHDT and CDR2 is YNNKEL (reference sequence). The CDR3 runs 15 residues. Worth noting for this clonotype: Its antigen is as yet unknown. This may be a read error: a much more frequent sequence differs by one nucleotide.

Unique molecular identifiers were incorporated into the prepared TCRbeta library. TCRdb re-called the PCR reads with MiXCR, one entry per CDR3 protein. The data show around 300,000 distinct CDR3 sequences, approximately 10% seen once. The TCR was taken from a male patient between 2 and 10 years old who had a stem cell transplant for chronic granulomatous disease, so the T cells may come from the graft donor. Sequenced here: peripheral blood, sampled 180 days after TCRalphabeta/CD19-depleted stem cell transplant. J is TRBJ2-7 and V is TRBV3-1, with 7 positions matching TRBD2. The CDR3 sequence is CASSPARDYGGERYF. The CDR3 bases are TGTGCCAGCAGCCCAGCCCGGGACTACGGTGGCGAGCGGTACTTC.